This TCR beta chain was profiled in a study of beta chain features in type 1 diabetes. This clone has more than one count but fewer than ten. TCRB transcripts that were expressed got sequenced, as all of the isolated RNA had been reverse transcribed. Using immunoSEQ multiplex PCR, the repertoire was profiled, and TCRdb retains in-frame clones only, with some absent. The sample holds fewer than 650,000 clones, around a sixth seen once. The V and J ends lost 0 bases and 3 bases respectively, with 18 bases between them. There are 18 residues in the CDR3. CDR1 is MGHRA, CDR2 YSYEKL, per germline. The sample comprised naive CD4+ T cells from blood. The J gene is TRBJ1-3, the V gene TRBV4-1; D perhaps matches TRBD1 (6 bases). The TCR sequence derives from a man between 18 and 35 years old in good health. CDR3 sequence: CASSQDGFGGRIGNTIYF. The CDR3 DNA follows: TGCGCCAGCAGCCAAGACGGTTTTGGGGGGCGCATTGGAAACACCATATATTTT.